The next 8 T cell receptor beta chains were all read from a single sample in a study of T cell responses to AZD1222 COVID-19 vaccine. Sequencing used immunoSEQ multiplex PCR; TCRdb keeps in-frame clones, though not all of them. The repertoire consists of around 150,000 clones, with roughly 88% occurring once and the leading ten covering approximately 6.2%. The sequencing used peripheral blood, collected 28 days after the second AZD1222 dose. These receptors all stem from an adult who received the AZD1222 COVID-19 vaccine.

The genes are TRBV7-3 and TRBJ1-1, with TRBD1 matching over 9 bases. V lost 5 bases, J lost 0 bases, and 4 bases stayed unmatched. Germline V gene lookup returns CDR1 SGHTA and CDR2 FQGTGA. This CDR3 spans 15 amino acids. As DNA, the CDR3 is TGTGCCAGCAGCATTGACAGGGGGTTGAACACTGAAGCTTTCTTT. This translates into CASSIDRGLNTEAFF.

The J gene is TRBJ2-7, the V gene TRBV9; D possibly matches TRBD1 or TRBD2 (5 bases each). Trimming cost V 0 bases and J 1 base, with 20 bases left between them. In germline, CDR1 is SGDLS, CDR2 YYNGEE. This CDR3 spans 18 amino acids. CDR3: CASSVGGRGLERSYEQYF. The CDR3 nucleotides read TGTGCCAGCAGCGTAGGGGGCCGGGGTCTAGAGAGGTCCTACGAGCAGTACTTC.

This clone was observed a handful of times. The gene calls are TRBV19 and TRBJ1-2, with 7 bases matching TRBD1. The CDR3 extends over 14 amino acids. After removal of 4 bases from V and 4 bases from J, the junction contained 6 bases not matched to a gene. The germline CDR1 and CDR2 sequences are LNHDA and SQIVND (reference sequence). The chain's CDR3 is CASSKGGAGYGYTF. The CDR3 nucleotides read TGTGCCAGTAGTAAAGGGGGCGCGGGCTATGGCTACACCTTC.

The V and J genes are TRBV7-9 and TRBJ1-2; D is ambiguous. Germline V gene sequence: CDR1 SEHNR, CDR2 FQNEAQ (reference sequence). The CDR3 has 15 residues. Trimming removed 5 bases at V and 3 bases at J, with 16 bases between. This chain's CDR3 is CASSLGQQGYYGYTF. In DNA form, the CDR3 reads TGTGCCAGCAGCCTGGGCCAGCAAGGATACTATGGCTACACCTTC. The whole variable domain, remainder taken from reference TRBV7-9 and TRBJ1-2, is DTGVSQNPRHKITKRGQNVTFRCDPISEHNRLYWYRQTLGQGPEFLTYFQNEAQLEKSRLLSDRFSAERPKGSFSTLEIQRTEQGDSAMYLCASSLGQQGYYGYTFGSGTRLTVV.

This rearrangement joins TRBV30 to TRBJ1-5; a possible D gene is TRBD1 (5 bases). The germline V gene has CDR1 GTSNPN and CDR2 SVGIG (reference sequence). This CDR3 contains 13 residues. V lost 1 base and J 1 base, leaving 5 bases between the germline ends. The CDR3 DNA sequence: TGTGCCTGGAGTGGGGACAGCAATCAGCCCCAGCATTTT. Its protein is CAWSGDSNQPQHF.

The CDR3 reads CASSPRGPEQPQHF. The CDR3 nucleotides are TGTGCCAGCAGTCCCAGGGGGCCGGAACAGCCCCAGCATTTT. This rearrangement joins TRBV2 to TRBJ1-5; TRBD1 aligns across 8 bases. V shed 5 bases, J shed 7 bases, and the junction held 7 bases outside the gene matches. The length of the CDR3 is 14 residues. Germline V CDR1 and CDR2: SNHLY, FYNNEI.

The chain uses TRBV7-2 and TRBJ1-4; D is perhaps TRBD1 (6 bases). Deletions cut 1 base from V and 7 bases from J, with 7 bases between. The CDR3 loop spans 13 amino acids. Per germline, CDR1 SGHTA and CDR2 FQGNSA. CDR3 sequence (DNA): TGTGCCAGCAGCTTAGGGACAGCTGAAAAACTGTTTTTT. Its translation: CASSLGTAEKLFF. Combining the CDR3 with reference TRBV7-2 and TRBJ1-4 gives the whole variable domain GAGVSQSPSNKVTEKGKDVELRCDPISGHTALYWYRQSLGQGLEFLIYFQGNSAPDKSGLPSDRFSAERTGGSVSTLTIQRTQQEDSAVYLCASSLGTAEKLFFGSGTQLSVL.

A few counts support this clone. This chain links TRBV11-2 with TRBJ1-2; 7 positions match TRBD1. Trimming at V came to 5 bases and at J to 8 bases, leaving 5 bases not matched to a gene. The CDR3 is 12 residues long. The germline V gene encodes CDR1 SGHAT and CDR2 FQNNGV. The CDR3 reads CASSDRGGGYTF. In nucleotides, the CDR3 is TGTGCCAGCAGCGACAGAGGGGGCGGCTACACCTTC.